These 29 T cell receptor beta chains were all obtained from the same sample, sequenced in a study of tumor-infiltrating lymphocytes in localized non-small cell lung cancer. This table comes from immunoSEQ multiplex PCR, and its TCRdb copy is limited to in-frame clones, with some not included. Of about 23,000 clones detected, around 78% appear once; the ten largest clones hold 6% to 6.5%. The material sequenced was lung tumor tissue. The receptors were gathered from a human donor with non-small cell lung cancer.

The chain joins TRBV19 to TRBJ1-5; 11 nucleotides align to TRBD1. Germline V gene data show CDR1 as LNHDA and CDR2 as SQIVND (reference sequence). There are 15 residues in the CDR3. V lost 7 bases to trimming and J lost 3 bases; unmatched junction nucleotides: 5. CDR3 DNA sequence: TGTGCCAGTAAGTGGGGACAGGGGGTCAATCAGCCCCAGCATTTT. As protein: CASKWGQGVNQPQHF. The full variable domain, in which reference TRBV19 and TRBJ1-5 provide the parts outside the CDR3, is DGGITQSPKYLFRKEGQNVTLSCEQNLNHDAMYWYRQDPGQGLRLIYYSQIVNDFQKGDIAEGYSVSREKKESFPLTVTSAQKNPTAFYLCASKWGQGVNQPQHFGDGTRLSIL.

This clone was seen a few times. This chain connects TRBV4-1 to TRBJ1-2; no reliable D call. CDR1 is MGHRA and CDR2 is YSYEKL in the germline V gene. CDR3 size: 15 residues. V lost 5 bases and J 4 bases, leaving 17 bases between the germline ends. The CDR3 reads CASSNQAGEVYGYTF. The CDR3, as DNA: TGCGCCAGCAGCAACCAGGCGGGTGAGGTCTATGGCTACACCTTC.

The chain is built from TRBV11-3 and TRBJ2-5, with 7 bases aligning to TRBD2. CDR1 is SGHNT and CDR2 is YENEEA in the germline V gene. There are 13 residues in the CDR3. V shed 5 bases and J 4 bases; nucleotides not matched to a gene: 4. The CDR3 protein is CASSPPGGETQYF. The CDR3 nucleotides are TGTGCCAGCAGCCCCCCGGGGGGAGAGACCCAGTACTTC.

The chain couples TRBV6-4 to TRBJ1-2, with 11 bases matching TRBD1. V was pared by 6 bases and J by 8 bases, with 17 bases of the junction left unmatched. The CDR3 extends over 17 amino acids. Germline V lookup: CDR1 MRHNA, CDR2 SNTAGT. CDR3 amino acids: CASSPGTGGTLERGYTF. CDR3 nucleotide sequence: TGTGCCAGCAGCCCCGGGACAGGGGGGACCCTTGAGAGGGGCTACACCTTC.

This rearrangement joins TRBV11-2 to TRBJ2-6; TRBD2 matches at 9 bases. CDR1 and CDR2 from the germline V gene are SGHAT and FQNNGV. The CDR3 covers 18 residues. V was clipped by 4 bases and J by 1 base; unmatched bases: 8. CDR3 sequence: CASSSRAGGSSGANVLTF. The CDR3 DNA reads as TGTGCCAGCAGCTCGCGAGCGGGGGGCAGTTCTGGGGCCAACGTCCTGACTTTC.

This clone was recorded a few times. The DNA of the CDR3 is TGCAGCGTCGTAAACGCCTACAGGGGAAGTACTGAAGCTTTCTTT. As protein: CSVVNAYRGSTEAFF. The chain employs TRBV29-1 and TRBJ1-1; 7 bases fit TRBD1. The CDR3 covers 15 residues. Germline trimming cut 6 bases from V and 5 bases from J; bases unmatched to any gene: 15. CDR1 SQVTM and CDR2 ANQGSEA come from the germline V gene.

This clone appeared a few times. V and J are TRBV7-2 and TRBJ1-4, with D unclear. Trimming removed 1 base from V and 0 bases from J, with 3 bases in between. Germline CDR1 SGHTA, CDR2 FQGNSA. The CDR3 runs 14 residues. The CDR3 DNA follows: TGTGCCAGCAGCTTAGAAACAACTAATGAAAAACTGTTTTTT. Its translation: CASSLETTNEKLFF.

The chain is built from TRBV5-1 and TRBJ2-3, with a tentative D call TRBD2 (5 bases). Germline V CDR1 and CDR2: SGHRS, YFSETQ. The CDR3 consists of 19 residues. Trimming removed 4 bases at V and 2 bases at J, with 26 bases between. CDR3 sequence (DNA): TGCGCCAGCAGCCTCCATGGGCCATCCTACCGGGGTTCCACAGATACGCAGTATTTT. Translated, it gives CASSLHGPSYRGSTDTQYF.

The rearrangement joins TRBV5-4 to TRBJ1-4, with unresolved D. Looked up from germline, CDR1 is SGHNT and CDR2 is YYREEE (reference sequence). V was pared by 3 bases and J by 0 bases, with 9 bases between. This CDR3 has 15 amino acids. Written as DNA, the CDR3 is TGTGCCAGCAGCTCCGACATCGCAACTAATGAAAAACTGTTTTTT. This codes for CASSSDIATNEKLFF.

This chain joins TRBV6-1 and TRBJ1-5, with D maybe TRBD1 (6 bases). The CDR3 has 14 amino acids. CDR1 is MNHNS and CDR2 is SASEGT in the germline V gene. The V end was cut by 4 bases, the J end by 0 bases, with 7 bases between. The CDR3 loop reads CASSVQGSNQPQHF. The CDR3 DNA reads TGTGCCAGCAGTGTACAGGGTAGCAATCAGCCCCAGCATTTT.

The chain carries TRBV25-1 and TRBJ2-5; D unresolved. The V end was cut by 6 bases, the J end by 5 bases, with 19 bases between. The CDR3 is made up of 15 amino acids. Looked up from germline, CDR1 is MGHDK and CDR2 is SYGVNS. The chain's CDR3 is CASSSHLGVRETQYF. CDR3 DNA sequence: TGTGCCAGCAGCTCTCACCTTGGGGTTCGGGAGACCCAGTACTTC.

The chain couples TRBV14 to TRBJ2-2, with TRBD1 matching over 7 bases. Germline CDR1 is SGHDN and CDR2 is FVKESK. V was pared by 1 base and J by 5 bases, with 4 bases of the junction left unmatched. CDR3 length: 15 residues. In nucleotides, the CDR3 is TGTGCCAGCAGCCAAGTGAGGGGGCAGACCGGGGAGCTGTTTTTT. Protein sequence: CASSQVRGQTGELFF. Together with reference TRBV14 and TRBJ2-2, the CDR3 gives the full variable domain: EAGVTQFPSHSVIEKGQTVTLRCDPISGHDNLYWYRRVMGKEIKFLLHFVKESKQDESGMPNNRFLAERTGGTYSTLKVQPAELEDSGVYFCASSQVRGQTGELFFGEGSRLTVL.

The chain combines TRBV6-6 with TRBJ1-1; D call uncertain. The CDR3 runs 16 residues. Trimming pared 8 bases from V and 0 bases from J, leaving 19 bases between. The germline V gene encodes CDR1 MNHNY and CDR2 SVGAGI (reference sequence). CDR3 sequence (DNA): TGTGCCAGCCGATCGGTTAGCGGACGGATGAACACTGAAGCTTTCTTT. This encodes CASRSVSGRMNTEAFF.

V usage is TRBV18 and J usage is TRBJ2-7, with D perhaps TRBD2 (5 bases). Germline values: CDR1 KGHSH, CDR2 LQKENI. Trimming took 3 bases from V and 6 from J, leaving 15 bases between them. The CDR3 has 14 residues. The CDR3 bases are TGTGCCAGCTCACCCACCGGGATGAGGTCCGAGCAGTACTTC. Translated: CASSPTGMRSEQYF.

The chain links TRBV10-3 to TRBJ2-7, with D maybe TRBD2 (7 bases). Trimming stripped 2 bases from V and 1 base from J, with 12 bases between. Germline V gene data show CDR1 as ENHRY and CDR2 as SYGVKD. This CDR3 has 15 amino acids. CDR3 residues: CAISERGGYSYEQYF. DNA of the CDR3: TGTGCCATCAGTGAGAGGGGGGGCTATTCCTACGAGCAGTACTTC.

The rearrangement links TRBV4-1 to TRBJ1-6; 7 bases fit TRBD1. The germline V gene has CDR1 MGHRA and CDR2 YSYEKL. The ends lost 2 bases at V and 0 bases at J; junction bases unmatched: 10. The length of the CDR3 is 19 residues. CDR3 region: CASSQRDRRLSSYNSPLHF. The CDR3 region has the DNA TGCGCCAGCAGCCAACGGGACAGACGATTAAGCTCCTATAATTCACCCCTCCACTTT.

V usage is TRBV7-2 and J usage is TRBJ1-3, with a tentative D call TRBD1 (5 bases). This CDR3 is 13 amino acids long. Germline CDR1 SGHTA, CDR2 FQGNSA. Trimming removed 2 bases from V and 8 bases from J, with 10 bases in between. CDR3 sequence reads: CASSLNSGDTIYF. The CDR3, as DNA: TGTGCCAGCAGCTTAAATTCGGGGGACACCATATATTTT. The whole variable domain, filled in from reference TRBV7-2 and TRBJ1-3, reads GAGVSQSPSNKVTEKGKDVELRCDPISGHTALYWYRQSLGQGLEFLIYFQGNSAPDKSGLPSDRFSAERTGGSVSTLTIQRTQQEDSAVYLCASSLNSGDTIYFGEGSWLTVV.

A single count supports this clone. The V call is TRBV20-1, the J call TRBJ2-3; D gene ambiguous. The ends were cut back, 8 bases at V and 2 bases at J, with 8 bases in the middle. CDR1 and CDR2 from the germline V gene are DFQATT and SNEGSKA (reference sequence). The CDR3 has 11 residues. This CDR3 is CSSPNTDTQYF. The CDR3 nucleotides read TGCAGTTCTCCCAACACAGATACGCAGTATTTT.

The chain links TRBV7-2 to TRBJ1-1, with D possibly matching TRBD1 (5 bases). The CDR3 runs 17 residues. Germline V gene data show CDR1 as SGHTA and CDR2 as FQGNSA. With 1 base removed from V and 4 bases from J, the gap between germline ends came to 19 bases. Here the CDR3 DNA reads TGTGCCAGCAGCTTAGGGGTCCCAGGAGGCGGGGGCACTGAAGCTTTCTTT. Residues: CASSLGVPGGGGTEAFF.

The chain has TRBV6-6 and TRBJ2-3; a possible D gene is TRBD2 (6 bases). The V gene's germline CDR1 is MNHNY and CDR2 SVGAGI (reference sequence). The length of the CDR3 is 14 residues. Trimming pared 4 bases from V and 0 bases from J, leaving 8 bases between. The CDR3 spells CASSLGGSTDTQYF. CDR3 nucleotide sequence: TGTGCCAGCAGTTTGGGGGGAAGCACAGATACGCAGTATTTT.

A remark on this clone: Germline and junction disagree at one end, which may indicate a read error. The chain joins TRBV7-8 to TRBJ2-5, with 11 bases matching TRBD2. CDR3 length: 15 residues. The germline V gene has CDR1 SGHVS and CDR2 FQNEAQ. This CDR3 is CASSLASSLAGGLNF. In DNA form, the CDR3 reads TGTGCCAGCAGCTTAGCGTCCAGCCTAGCGGGGGGCCTGAACTTC.

This rearrangement joins TRBV30 to TRBJ1-4; no definite D call. Germline V CDR1 and CDR2: GTSNPN, SVGIG (reference sequence). CDR3 size: 12 residues. The ends were cut back, 0 bases at V and 7 bases at J, with 6 bases in the middle. CDR3 DNA: TGTGCCTGGAGTGTACGGGGTGAAAAACTGTTTTTT. This sequence encodes CAWSVRGEKLFF.

The chain carries TRBV18 and TRBJ1-6; TRBD1 matches at 7 bases. Unmatched junction bases numbered 4, after V lost 3 bases and J lost 8 bases. Looked up from germline, CDR1 is KGHSH and CDR2 is LQKENI. CDR3 length: 14 amino acids. CDR3 residues: CASSPKTGDSPLHF. The CDR3 DNA reads as TGTGCCAGCTCACCGAAAACAGGGGATTCACCCCTCCACTTT.

The chain carries TRBV10-2 and TRBJ2-1; TRBD2 matches 11 bases. The V gene end was trimmed by 10 bases and the J gene end by 6 bases; junction bases not matched to a gene: 5. CDR3 length: 13 residues. The germline gives CDR1 WSHSY, CDR2 SAAADI. The CDR3 coding sequence is TGCGCCACCTTTAGCGGGGGGGCCAATGAGCAGTTCTTC. Translating it yields CATFSGGANEQFF.

V and J are TRBV11-2 and TRBJ2-7; D ambiguous. V was shortened by 5 bases and J by 5 bases, with 13 bases between the two germline ends. The CDR3 extends over 13 amino acids. CDR1 and CDR2 from the germline V gene are SGHAT and FQNNGV. The CDR3 nucleotides are TGTGCCAGCAGCATCGCCCTACTCAACGAGCAGTACTTC. As protein: CASSIALLNEQYF.

J is TRBJ1-3 and V is TRBV15; D is unresolved. CDR3 length equals 14 residues. Trimming took 1 base from V and 4 from J, leaving 8 bases between them. Germline V gene data show CDR1 as LNHNV and CDR2 as YYDKDF (reference sequence). The chain's CDR3 is CATSRVVEGNTIYF. The CDR3 bases are TGTGCCACCAGCAGAGTCGTGGAGGGAAACACCATATATTTT.

This clone was picked up one time. The chain links TRBV14 to TRBJ1-1, with a tentative D call TRBD1 (5 bases). The CDR3 sequence is 13 residues long. Germline lookup yields CDR1 SGHDN and CDR2 FVKESK. V lost 2 bases, J lost 1 base, and 5 bases lay in between. The CDR3 loop reads CASSQQGNTEAFF. CDR3 nucleotide sequence: TGTGCCAGCAGCCAACAGGGGAACACTGAAGCTTTCTTT.

The chain couples TRBV7-2 to TRBJ2-1, with D tentatively TRBD1 or TRBD2 (5 bases each). Germline assignment: CDR1 SGHTA and CDR2 FQGNSA. The V and J ends lost 4 bases and 0 bases respectively, with 13 bases between them. The CDR3 contains 16 residues. CDR3 sequence: CASSWGRRSSYNEQFF. Here the CDR3 DNA reads TGTGCCAGCAGCTGGGGACGGAGGAGCTCCTACAATGAGCAGTTCTTC.

The rearrangement uses TRBV11-2 and TRBJ1-1; no clear D. V was shortened by 2 bases and J by 3 bases, with 1 base between the two germline ends. Germline CDR1 reads SGHAT; CDR2 reads FQNNGV. This CDR3 has 11 amino acids. The CDR3 region is CASSLYTEAFF. Written as DNA, the CDR3 is TGTGCCAGCAGCTTATACACTGAAGCTTTCTTT.